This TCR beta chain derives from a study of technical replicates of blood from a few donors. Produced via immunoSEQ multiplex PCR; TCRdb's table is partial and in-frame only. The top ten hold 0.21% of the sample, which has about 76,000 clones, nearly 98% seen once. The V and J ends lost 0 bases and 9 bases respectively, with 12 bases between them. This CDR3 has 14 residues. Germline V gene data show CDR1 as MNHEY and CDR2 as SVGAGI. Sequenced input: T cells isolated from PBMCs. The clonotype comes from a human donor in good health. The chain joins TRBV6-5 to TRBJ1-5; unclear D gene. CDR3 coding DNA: TGTGCCAGCAGTTACTCGAGGAGGGATGGGCCCCAGCATTTT. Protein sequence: CASSYSRRDGPQHF.